This TCR beta chain is from a study of identical twins. Losses at the gene ends were 3 bases for V and 4 bases for J; bases not matched to a gene: 19. The CDR3 is 20 amino acids. CDR1 and CDR2 (germline): SSHAT, FNYEAQ (reference sequence). A universal primer binding site was introduced by template switching. The final cDNA contained unique molecular identifiers. TCRdb reprocessed the 5' RACE reads with MiXCR, giving one entry per CDR3 protein. This repertoire shows just under 650,000 distinct CDR3 sequences, under 8.5% found once; its top ten account for over 1.5%. As to this clonotype: This clone may be a read error of a much larger clone one base away.

This sample was shared with a second study, whose subject was yellow fever vaccine responses in identical twins.

The clonotype comes from a woman aged 18-29 years in good health. V usage is TRBV7-7 and J usage is TRBJ2-1; 9 bases line up with TRBD2. The source material was PBMCs. The CDR3 loop is CASSFEVGAGGSGRYNEQFF. DNA for the CDR3: TGTGCCAGCAGCTTTGAGGTCGGCGCGGGAGGGTCAGGGAGATACAATGAGCAGTTCTTC.